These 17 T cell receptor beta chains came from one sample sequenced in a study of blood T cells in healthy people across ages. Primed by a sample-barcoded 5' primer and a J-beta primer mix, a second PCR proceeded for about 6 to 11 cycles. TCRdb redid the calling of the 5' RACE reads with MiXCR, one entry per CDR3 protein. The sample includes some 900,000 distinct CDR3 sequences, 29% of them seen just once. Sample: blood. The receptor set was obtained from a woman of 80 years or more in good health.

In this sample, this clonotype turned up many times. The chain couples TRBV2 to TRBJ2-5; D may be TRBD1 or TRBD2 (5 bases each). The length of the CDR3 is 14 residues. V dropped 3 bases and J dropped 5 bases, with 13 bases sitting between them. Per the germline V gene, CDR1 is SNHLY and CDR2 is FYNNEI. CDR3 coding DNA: TGTGCCAGCAGTGACGAGGGGTTGGGGGAGACCCAGTACTTC. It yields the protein CASSDEGLGETQYF.

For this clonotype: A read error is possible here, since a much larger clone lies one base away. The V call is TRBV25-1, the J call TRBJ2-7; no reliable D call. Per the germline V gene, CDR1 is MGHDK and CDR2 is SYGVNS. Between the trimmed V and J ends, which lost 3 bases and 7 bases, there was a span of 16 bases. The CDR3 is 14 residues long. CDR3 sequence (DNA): TGTGCCAGCAGTGACCCGACACGGTACAATGAGCAGTACTTC. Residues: CASSDPTRYNEQYF.

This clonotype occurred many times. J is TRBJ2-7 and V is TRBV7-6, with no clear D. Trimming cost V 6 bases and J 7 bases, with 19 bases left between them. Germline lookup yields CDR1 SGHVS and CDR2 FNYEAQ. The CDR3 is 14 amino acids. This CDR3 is CASRSAPLTGEQYF. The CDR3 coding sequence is TGTGCCAGCAGGTCCGCCCCGTTGACCGGGGAGCAGTACTTC.

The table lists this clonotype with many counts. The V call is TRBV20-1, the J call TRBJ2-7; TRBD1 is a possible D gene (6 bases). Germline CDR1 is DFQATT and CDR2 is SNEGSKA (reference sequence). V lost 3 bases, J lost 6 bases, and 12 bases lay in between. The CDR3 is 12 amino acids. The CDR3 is CSAREDRPEQYF. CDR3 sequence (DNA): TGCAGTGCTAGGGAGGACAGACCCGAGCAGTACTTC.

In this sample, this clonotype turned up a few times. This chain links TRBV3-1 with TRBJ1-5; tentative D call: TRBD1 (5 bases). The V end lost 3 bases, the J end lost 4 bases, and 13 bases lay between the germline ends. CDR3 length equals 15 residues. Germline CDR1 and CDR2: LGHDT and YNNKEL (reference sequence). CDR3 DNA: TGTGCCAGCAGCCAGGGGGGACCGAGGAATCAGCCCCAGCATTTT. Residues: CASSQGGPRNQPQHF. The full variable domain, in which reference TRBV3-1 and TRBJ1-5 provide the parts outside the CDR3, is DTAVSQTPKYLVTQMGNDKSIKCEQNLGHDTMYWYKQDSKKFLKIMFSYNNKELIINETVPNRFSPKSPDKAHLNLHINSLELGDSAVYFCASSQGGPRNQPQHFGDGTRLSIL.

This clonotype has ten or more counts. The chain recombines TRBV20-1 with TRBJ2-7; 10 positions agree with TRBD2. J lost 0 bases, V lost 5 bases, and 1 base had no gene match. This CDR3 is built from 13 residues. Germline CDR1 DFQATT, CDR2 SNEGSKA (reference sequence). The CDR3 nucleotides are TGCAGTGCTCTAGCGGGGGACTCCTACGAGCAGTACTTC. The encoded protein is CSALAGDSYEQYF.

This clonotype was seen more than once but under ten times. CDR3 in amino acids: CASSVGGIGEQYF. CDR3 in DNA: TGTGCCAGCAGCGTAGGAGGGATTGGTGAGCAGTACTTC. This chain joins TRBV7-6 and TRBJ2-5; possible D gene TRBD2, 6 bases. CDR1 and CDR2 from the germline V gene are SGHVS and FNYEAQ. This CDR3 has 13 amino acids. V was cut by 5 bases and J by 11 bases, with 18 bases left in between.

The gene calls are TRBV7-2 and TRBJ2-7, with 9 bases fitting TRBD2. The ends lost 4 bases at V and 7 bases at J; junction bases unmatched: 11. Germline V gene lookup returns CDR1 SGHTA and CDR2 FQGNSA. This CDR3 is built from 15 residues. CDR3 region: CASSSQAGGYNEQYF. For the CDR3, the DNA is TGTGCCAGCAGCTCCCAAGCGGGGGGATACAATGAGCAGTACTTC.

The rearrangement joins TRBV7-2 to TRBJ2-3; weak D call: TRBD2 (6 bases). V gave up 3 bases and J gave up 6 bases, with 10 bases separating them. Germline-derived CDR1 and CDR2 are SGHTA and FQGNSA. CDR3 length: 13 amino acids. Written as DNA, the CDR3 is TGTGCCAGCAGCTTTTCTAGCGCGGATACGCAGTATTTT. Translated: CASSFSSADTQYF.

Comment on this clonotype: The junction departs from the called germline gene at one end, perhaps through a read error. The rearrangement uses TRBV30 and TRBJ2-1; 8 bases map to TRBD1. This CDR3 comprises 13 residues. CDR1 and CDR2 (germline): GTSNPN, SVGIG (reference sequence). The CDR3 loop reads CAWDRGSGNERFF. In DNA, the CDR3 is TGTGCCTGGGACAGGGGCAGCGGCAATGAGCGGTTCTTC.

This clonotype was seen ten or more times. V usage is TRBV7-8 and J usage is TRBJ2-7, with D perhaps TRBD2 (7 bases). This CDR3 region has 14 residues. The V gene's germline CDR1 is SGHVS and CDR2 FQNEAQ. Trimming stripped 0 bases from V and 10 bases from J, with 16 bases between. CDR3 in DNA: TGTGCCAGCAGCTTAGCTGGGGGGGCTAGGGAACAGTACTTC. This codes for CASSLAGGAREQYF.

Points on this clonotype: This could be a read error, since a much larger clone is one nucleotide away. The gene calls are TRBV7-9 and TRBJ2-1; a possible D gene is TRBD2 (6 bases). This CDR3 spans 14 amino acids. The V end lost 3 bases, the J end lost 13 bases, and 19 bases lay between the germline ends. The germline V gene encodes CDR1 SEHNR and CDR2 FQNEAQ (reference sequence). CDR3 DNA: TGTGCCAGCAGCTTCACGGGCGGGGAAGAGACCCAGTTCTTC. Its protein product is CASSFTGGEETQFF.

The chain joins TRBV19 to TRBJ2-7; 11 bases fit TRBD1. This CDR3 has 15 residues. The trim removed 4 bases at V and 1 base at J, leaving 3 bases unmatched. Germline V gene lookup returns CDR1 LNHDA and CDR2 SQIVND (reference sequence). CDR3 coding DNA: TGTGCCAGTAGTACGGGACAGGGGGGATCCTACGAGCAGTACTTC. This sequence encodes CASSTGQGGSYEQYF. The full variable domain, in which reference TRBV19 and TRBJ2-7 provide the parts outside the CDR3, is DGGITQSPKYLFRKEGQNVTLSCEQNLNHDAMYWYRQDPGQGLRLIYYSQIVNDFQKGDIAEGYSVSREKKESFPLTVTSAQKNPTAFYLCASSTGQGGSYEQYFGPGTRLTVT.

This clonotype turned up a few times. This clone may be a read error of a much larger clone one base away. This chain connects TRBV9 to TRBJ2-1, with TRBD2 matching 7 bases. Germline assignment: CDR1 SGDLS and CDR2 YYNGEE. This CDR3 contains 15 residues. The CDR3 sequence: CTSSDAGDAYNEQFF. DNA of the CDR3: TGTACCAGCAGCGACGCGGGGGACGCCTACAATGAGCAGTTCTTC.

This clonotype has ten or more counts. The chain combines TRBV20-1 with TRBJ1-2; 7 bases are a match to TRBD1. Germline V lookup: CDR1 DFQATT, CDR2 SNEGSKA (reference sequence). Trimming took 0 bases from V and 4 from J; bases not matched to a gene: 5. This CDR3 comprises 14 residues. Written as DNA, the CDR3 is TGCAGTGCTAGAGATCGACAGGGCACCTATGGCTACACCTTC. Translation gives CSARDRQGTYGYTF.

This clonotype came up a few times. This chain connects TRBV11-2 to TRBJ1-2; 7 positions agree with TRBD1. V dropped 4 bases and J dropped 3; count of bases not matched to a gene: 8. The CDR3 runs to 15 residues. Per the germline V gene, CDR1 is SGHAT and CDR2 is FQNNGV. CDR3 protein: CASSSVGTADYGYTF. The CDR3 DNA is TGTGCCAGCAGCTCCGTTGGGACAGCAGACTATGGCTACACCTTC.

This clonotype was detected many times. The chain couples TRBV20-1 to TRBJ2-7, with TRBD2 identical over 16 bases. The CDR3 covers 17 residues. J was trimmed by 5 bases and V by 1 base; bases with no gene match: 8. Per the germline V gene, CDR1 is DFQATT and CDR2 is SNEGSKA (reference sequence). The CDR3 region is CSARAGTSGGARNEQYF. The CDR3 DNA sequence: TGCAGTGCTAGAGCCGGGACTAGCGGGGGGGCAAGGAACGAGCAGTACTTC.